One sample yielded the 25 T cell receptor beta chains listed below, sequenced in a study of blood T cell repertoires in COVID-19. TCRdb's copy holds only in-frame clones and misses some; the assay was immunoSEQ multiplex PCR. Here the sample spans about 120,000 clones, about 90% being singletons. Sequencing input: peripheral blood. The receptors stem from a woman aged 70 to 79 with acute or convalescent COVID-19.

The rearrangement uses TRBV19 and TRBJ1-1, with TRBD1 matching 7 bases. The CDR3 contains 15 residues. Germline CDR1 reads LNHDA; CDR2 reads SQIVND (reference sequence). The V and J ends lost 6 bases and 5 bases, in that order; junction bases with no gene match: 12. CDR3 bases: TGTGCCAGTAGCCCGGAGACAGGGCAGGGGACTGAAGCTTTCTTT. Translated, it gives CASSPETGQGTEAFF. The entire variable domain, with the rest obtained from reference TRBV19 and TRBJ1-1, is as follows: DGGITQSPKYLFRKEGQNVTLSCEQNLNHDAMYWYRQDPGQGLRLIYYSQIVNDFQKGDIAEGYSVSREKKESFPLTVTSAQKNPTAFYLCASSPETGQGTEAFFGQGTRLTVV.

The rearrangement uses TRBV30 and TRBJ2-6, with D possibly matching TRBD2 (5 bases). The CDR3 loop spans 16 amino acids. The germline CDR1 and CDR2 sequences are GTSNPN and SVGIG (reference sequence). The V end lost 0 bases, the J end lost 0 bases, and 9 bases lay between the germline ends. The CDR3 protein is CAWSVEGYSGANVLTF. The CDR3 DNA sequence: TGTGCCTGGAGTGTCGAGGGCTACTCTGGGGCCAACGTCCTGACTTTC.

This clone showed up just once. V is TRBV11-2 and J is TRBJ1-1; D call uncertain. The CDR3 contains 16 residues. Trimming shortened V by 0 bases and J by 2 bases, and 13 bases separated the two germline ends. Germline V gene lookup returns CDR1 SGHAT and CDR2 FQNNGV. This chain's CDR3 is CASSLDLPGQNTEAFF. The CDR3 nucleotides are TGTGCCAGCAGCTTAGATCTCCCAGGCCAAAACACTGAAGCTTTCTTT.

The CDR3 protein is CASSLAADSYNSPLHF. CDR3 in DNA: TGTGCCAGCAGCTTGGCGGCGGACAGCTATAATTCACCCCTCCACTTT. The rearrangement links TRBV5-6 to TRBJ1-6; D possibly corresponds to TRBD1 (6 bases). This CDR3 contains 16 residues. Trimming cost V 0 bases and J 3 bases, with 10 bases left between them. CDR1 and CDR2 (germline): SGHDT, YYEEEE.

The V and J genes are TRBV28 and TRBJ2-1; tentatively, D is TRBD2 (5 bases). V lost 5 bases and J lost 1, with 18 bases in between. The CDR3 loop spans 17 amino acids. Germline values: CDR1 MDHEN, CDR2 SYDVKM. CDR3 loop: CASSLGLLLSSYNEQFF. The CDR3 DNA reads as TGTGCCAGCAGTCTCGGACTGCTACTTTCTTCCTACAATGAGCAGTTCTTC.

This clone appeared once. The chain carries TRBV5-1 and TRBJ2-1; the match to TRBD1 covers 9 bases. The trim removed 4 bases at V and 4 bases at J, leaving 12 bases unmatched. The germline V gene encodes CDR1 SGHRS and CDR2 YFSETQ. The CDR3 extends over 17 amino acids. The CDR3 sequence is CASSPVIGQGIYNEQFF. The DNA of the CDR3 is TGCGCCAGCAGCCCTGTCATCGGACAGGGGATTTACAATGAGCAGTTCTTC.

The rearrangement uses TRBV7-6 and TRBJ2-1; 9 positions match TRBD2. This CDR3 has 16 amino acids. With V trimmed by 5 bases and J by 6 bases, 11 bases remained unmatched. Germline V gene sequence: CDR1 SGHVS, CDR2 FNYEAQ. The CDR3 nucleotides read TGTGCCAGCAGCAACCCTCCTAGCGGGGAGAGCAATGAGCAGTTCTTC. Protein: CASSNPPSGESNEQFF.

The CDR3 loop is CASTRQGTNEKLFF. The CDR3 coding sequence is TGTGCCAGCACCAGACAGGGTACTAATGAAAAACTGTTTTTT. The V gene is TRBV2, the J gene TRBJ1-4; 7 bases agree with TRBD1. The CDR3 has 14 amino acids. Germline V gene data show CDR1 as SNHLY and CDR2 as FYNNEI. J was trimmed by 2 bases and V by 7 bases; bases with no gene match: 4.

The chain links TRBV19 to TRBJ1-2, with TRBD1 identical over 8 bases. Per the germline V gene, CDR1 is LNHDA and CDR2 is SQIVND (reference sequence). The CDR3 contains 14 residues. V lost 3 bases and J lost 8; bases outside the gene matches: 8. The CDR3 is CASSIPGTGRGYTF. The CDR3 nucleotides are TGTGCCAGTAGTATTCCTGGGACAGGAAGAGGCTACACCTTC.

This chain uses TRBV28 with TRBJ1-1, with 9 bases lining up with TRBD1. Germline CDR1 MDHEN, CDR2 SYDVKM. The ends lost 4 bases at V and 10 bases at J; junction bases unmatched: 7. The CDR3 extends over 13 amino acids. The CDR3 coding sequence is TGTGCCAGCAGTTACACAGGGGGCTTTAGAGCTTTCTTT. It is translated as CASSYTGGFRAFF.

This chain joins TRBV28 and TRBJ1-5, with D tentatively TRBD1 (5 bases). This CDR3 comprises 14 residues. V dropped 3 bases and J dropped 4 bases, with 10 bases sitting between them. CDR1 and CDR2 from the germline V gene are MDHEN and SYDVKM. CDR3 protein: CASSFEGLNQPQHF. The CDR3 DNA follows: TGTGCCAGCAGTTTCGAGGGACTAAATCAGCCCCAGCATTTT.

The V call is TRBV28, the J call TRBJ2-7, with D possibly being TRBD1 (6 bases). The V end was cut by 6 bases, the J end by 7 bases, with 22 bases between. The CDR3 has 15 residues. Germline V gene data show CDR1 as MDHEN and CDR2 as SYDVKM. The CDR3 DNA is TGTGCCAGCAGCTCCCCTTTGAGGGGGATCGGGGAGCAGTACTTC. Its protein product is CASSSPLRGIGEQYF.

The chain recombines TRBV29-1 with TRBJ2-5; 7 bases are a match to TRBD2. The CDR3 totals 13 residues. With V trimmed by 2 bases and J by 5 bases, 5 bases remained unmatched. The germline gives CDR1 SQVTM, CDR2 ANQGSEA. CDR3 nucleotide sequence: TGCAGCGTTGAACTGGCGGGGGACGAGACCCAGTACTTC. It translates to CSVELAGDETQYF.

The chain combines TRBV29-1 with TRBJ1-2; D unresolved. The germline V gene encodes CDR1 SQVTM and CDR2 ANQGSEA. The V gene lost 4 bases and the J gene lost 7 bases, with 7 bases spanning the gap. The CDR3 length is 10 residues. For the CDR3, the DNA is TGCAGCGTTGTAAACACTGGCTACACCTTC. Its protein product is CSVVNTGYTF.

The rearrangement links TRBV3-1 (or the pseudogene TRBV3-2) to TRBJ2-3; TRBD2 agrees at 8 bases. Germline loops: CDR1 LGHDT, CDR2 YNNKEL (reference sequence). The V segment lost 0 bases and the J segment 1 base; nucleotides outside the gene matches: 15. The CDR3 runs to 20 residues. The CDR3 DNA is TGTGCCAGCAGCCAAGAAGGGAGAGCGGGGGTAAAAAGGGGCACAGATACGCAGTATTTT. It encodes CASSQEGRAGVKRGTDTQYF.

The genes are TRBV11-3 and TRBJ2-7; D perhaps matches TRBD2 (5 bases). V shed 0 bases and J shed 5 bases, with 11 bases lying between them. CDR3 size: 14 residues. Germline V CDR1 and CDR2: SGHNT, YENEEA. CDR3 amino acids: CASSLDLGSNEQYF. DNA of the CDR3: TGTGCCAGCAGCTTAGATTTGGGGAGCAACGAGCAGTACTTC.

The rearrangement uses TRBV12-2 and TRBJ2-2; TRBD1, the table's D call, was not compared with the DNA. TRBV12-2 is recorded as a pseudogene. This CDR3 is 19 amino acids long. The CDR3 coding sequence is TGTGCAAGTCGCTTAGTAAGGGGACAGGGTTTATCAGGCACCGGGGAGCTGTTTTTT. Translation gives CASRLVRGQGLSGTGELFF.

The chain uses TRBV7-2 and TRBJ2-2, with D possibly being TRBD2 (7 bases). This CDR3 has 15 residues. The germline V gene encodes CDR1 SGHTA and CDR2 FQGNSA. Trimming took 3 bases from V and 7 from J, leaving 15 bases between them. CDR3 sequence (DNA): TGTGCCAGCAGCTTTGCCGGGGGGCTTGGCGGGGAGCTGTTTTTT. It specifies CASSFAGGLGGELFF.

The chain combines TRBV7-2 with TRBJ2-5, with 10 nucleotides matching TRBD2. J lost 13 bases, V lost 1 base, and 12 bases had no gene match. CDR1 is SGHTA and CDR2 is FQGNSA in the germline V gene. The CDR3 runs to 15 residues. CDR3 in DNA: TGTGCCAGCAGCTTAGAGGCCTTAGCGGGGGGAGTGCGGTACTTC. This translates into CASSLEALAGGVRYF.

CDR3 sequence reads: CASSQGAPDFEQFF. The DNA of the CDR3 is TGTGCCAGCAGTCAGGGGGCACCCGATTTTGAGCAGTTCTTC. The chain uses TRBV7-3 and TRBJ2-1, with TRBD1 matching 8 bases. The CDR3 is 14 amino acids. The V segment lost 6 bases and the J segment 9 bases; nucleotides outside the gene matches: 10. CDR1 and CDR2 (germline): SGHTA, FQGTGA.

The rearrangement joins TRBV6-5 to TRBJ2-7; TRBD2 aligns across 13 bases. This CDR3 spans 13 amino acids. J gave up 7 bases and V 8 bases, and 5 bases lay outside the gene matches. Germline CDR1 and CDR2: MNHEY and SVGAGI. The CDR3 spells CASPGLAGVEQYF. CDR3 DNA sequence: TGTGCCAGCCCTGGACTAGCGGGGGTGGAGCAGTACTTC.

J is TRBJ2-5 and V is TRBV5-1; TRBD2 agrees at 10 bases. Germline V gene sequence: CDR1 SGHRS, CDR2 YFSETQ. This CDR3 has 15 amino acids. J gave up 5 bases and V 0 bases, and 4 bases lay outside the gene matches. The CDR3 DNA reads TGCGCCAGCAGCTTGGGAGCGGGGGGGCCGGAGACCCAGTACTTC. Translating it yields CASSLGAGGPETQYF.

The V and J genes are TRBV6-5 and TRBJ1-1; D is unclear. The CDR3 extends over 15 amino acids. Germline lookup yields CDR1 MNHEY and CDR2 SVGAGI. V dropped 0 bases and J dropped 2 bases, with 10 bases sitting between them. CDR3 DNA: TGTGCCAGCAGTTACTCCGAACGGGGTAACACTGAAGCTTTCTTT. The encoded protein is CASSYSERGNTEAFF.

This chain links TRBV6-6 with TRBJ1-1; 10 positions match TRBD1. This CDR3 is built from 18 residues. Germline CDR1 is MNHNY and CDR2 is SVGAGI (reference sequence). With 5 bases clipped from V and 5 bases from J, the junction kept 17 bases outside the gene matches. The CDR3 DNA is TGTGCCAGCAGTCGGAGGTGGGACTCGGGACAGGGGTGGACTGAAGCTTTCTTT. This encodes CASSRRWDSGQGWTEAFF.

This clone has a single count. J is TRBJ2-1 and V is TRBV2; TRBD2 might be the D (6 bases). The V end was cut by 11 bases, the J end by 3 bases, with 17 bases between. Germline V lookup: CDR1 SNHLY, CDR2 FYNNEI. The CDR3 has 14 amino acids. The CDR3 DNA reads as TGTGCCGGTAGTCCGGGACTCGTCTACAATGAGCAGTTCTTC. Translation gives CAGSPGLVYNEQFF.